These T cell receptor beta chains were read from a single sample in a study of cytomegalovirus exposure and HLA in healthy donors. The table came from immunoSEQ multiplex PCR; TCRdb's copy has only in-frame clones and leaves some out. Its table records approximately 54,000 clones. Sequenced material: PBMCs. Receptors originate from a woman aged 40 to 50 in good health and CMV-seronegative. Each CDR3 is given with its conserved first and last residue. The D gene is left open where the match is weak.

v_call	d_call	j_call	cdr3_aa	cdr3_nt
TRBV6-1	-	TRBJ2-3	CASSGSEPTDTQYF	TGTGCCAGCAGTGGGAGCGAACCCACAGATACGCAGTATTTT
TRBV7-9	-	TRBJ1-4	CASSSGGTLEKLFF	TGTGCCAGCAGCTCTGGGGGGACTCTCGAAAAACTGTTTTTT
TRBV27	-	TRBJ2-1	CASNLRKGDNEQFF	TGTGCCAGCAATCTGAGGAAAGGGGACAATGAGCAGTTCTTC
TRBV7-6	-	TRBJ1-3	CASSPNRGNTIYF	TGTGCCAGCAGCCCGAACAGGGGAAACACCATATATTTT
TRBV14	TRBD2	TRBJ2-1	CASSPTLAGGPDEQFF	TGTGCCAGCAGCCCAACCCTGGCGGGAGGGCCAGATGAGCAGTTCTTC
TRBV28	TRBD2	TRBJ2-2	CASSSGGQGTGELFF	TGTGCCAGCAGTTCGGGGGGGCAAGGCACCGGGGAGCTGTTTTTT
TRBV28	TRBD1	TRBJ1-5	CASSSPDRASSNQPQHF	TGTGCCAGCAGTTCACCGGACAGGGCTAGTAGCAATCAGCCCCAGCATTTT
TRBV18	TRBD1	TRBJ2-5	CASLAQGAVKRLQETQYF	TGTGCCAGCTTGGCTCAGGGGGCGGTGAAAAGGCTCCAAGAGACCCAGTACTTC
TRBV2	-	TRBJ2-3	CASRYTGTVDTQYF	TGTGCCAGCAGGTACACCGGGACTGTCGATACGCAGTATTTT
TRBV7-8	-	TRBJ1-3	CASSDTSGVLYF	TGTGCCAGCAGTGACACTTCCGGCGTCTTATATTTT
TRBV6-6	-	TRBJ1-2	CASTLGGINYGYTF	TGTGCCAGCACTTTGGGGGGTATTAACTATGGCTACACCTTC
TRBV28	-	TRBJ1-2	CASSFRVAYGYTF	TGTGCCAGCAGTTTCCGGGTCGCCTATGGCTACACCTTC
TRBV4-2	TRBD1	TRBJ1-5	CASSRTGESNQPQHF	TGTGCCAGCAGCCGAACAGGGGAGAGCAATCAGCCCCAGCATTTT